The T cell receptor beta chain under discussion was sequenced for a study of T-cell reconstitution after alpha-beta-depleted transplantation in children. As it was prepared, the TCRbeta library received unique molecular identifiers. TCRdb recomputed calls from the PCR reads with MiXCR, one row per CDR3 protein. The sample comprises around 200,000 distinct CDR3 sequences, roughly 6.8% of which are singletons, and 3% rests with the top ten. This clonotype turned up a few times. Germline loops: CDR1 LGHNT, CDR2 FRNRAP. V dropped 7 bases and J dropped 6 bases, with 16 bases sitting between them. CDR3 length: 15 residues.

The specimen comprised PBMCs from the stem cell graft donor, sampled from the stem cell graft. V usage is TRBV12-5 and J usage is TRBJ1-6, with no clear D. The origin of this receptor is a human donor who donated a stem cell graft to a child with Wiskott-Aldrich syndrome. CDR3 in amino acids: CASVGPLSSNSPLHF. The CDR3 DNA reads TGTGCTAGTGTCGGGCCTTTAAGTTCTAATTCACCCCTCCACTTT.